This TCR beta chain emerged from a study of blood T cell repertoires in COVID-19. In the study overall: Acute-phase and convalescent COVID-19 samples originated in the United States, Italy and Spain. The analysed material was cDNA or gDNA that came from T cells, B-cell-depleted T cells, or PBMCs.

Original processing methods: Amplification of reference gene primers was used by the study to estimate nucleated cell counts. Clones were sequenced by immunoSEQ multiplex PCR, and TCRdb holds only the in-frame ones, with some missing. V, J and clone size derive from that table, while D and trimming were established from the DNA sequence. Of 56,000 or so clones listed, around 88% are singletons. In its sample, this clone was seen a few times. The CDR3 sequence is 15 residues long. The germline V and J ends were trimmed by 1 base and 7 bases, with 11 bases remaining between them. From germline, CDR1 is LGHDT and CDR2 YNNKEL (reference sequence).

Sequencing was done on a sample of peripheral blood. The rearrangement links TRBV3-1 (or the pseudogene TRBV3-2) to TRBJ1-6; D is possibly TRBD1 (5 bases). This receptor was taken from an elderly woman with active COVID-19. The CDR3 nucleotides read TGTGCCAGCAGCCAAGCGTGGGGGGGGAATTCACCCCTCCACTTT. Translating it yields CASSQAWGGNSPLHF.